This entry concerns a single T cell receptor (beta chain). Antigen specificity is unknown. This sample is drawn from a study of cytomegalovirus exposure and HLA in healthy donors. The PCR ran on 60 Vbeta and 13 Jbeta primers. Clones were read by immunoSEQ multiplex PCR, and TCRdb kept only the in-frame ones, dropping some. The sample carries some 100,000 clones, around 76% recorded once. Findings and caveats of the study: A later analysis revealed that TCR association rates differed between HLA loci, peaking at DRB1 and bottoming out at HLA-C. Roughly uniform depth of sequencing across donors was assumed in presence/absence analyses. For most TCR beta V segments, an earlier analysis put the productive rate at about 87% or about 30% of the time.

CDR3 length equals 16 residues. V was cut by 0 bases and J by 4 bases, with 18 bases left in between. CDR1 is SQVTM, CDR2 ANQGSEA, per germline. The gene calls are TRBV29-1 and TRBJ1-2, with D uncertain. Material for sequencing was PBMCs. The receptor comes from a man aged 50 or older in good health and CMV-seropositive. CDR3 bases: TGCAGCGTTGAAGATACCACCCTGCCCGCGCTCTATGGCTACACCTTC. It codes for CSVEDTTLPALYGYTF.